This TCR beta chain was profiled in a study of neurological immune-mediated disorders. Details on this clonotype: Germline and junction disagree at one end, which may indicate a read error.

From germline, CDR1 is DFQATT and CDR2 SNEGSKA (reference sequence). This CDR3 is built from 9 residues. Every sequencing run generated in excess of 170 million TCR-beta sequences. These sequences covered 15-18 subjects. MiXCR was run by TCRdb on the 5' RACE reads, yielding one entry per CDR3 protein. Of about 36,000 distinct CDR3 sequences in the sample, 10% to 13% were seen once. The source of this sequence is a woman aged 25-40 years with HTLV-1-associated myelopathy (HAM/TSP). Sequenced sample: PBMCs. The V call is TRBV20-1, the J call TRBJ1-4; 10 positions match TRBD1. The CDR3 is CMETETGGF. The CDR3 DNA reads as TGCATGGAAACCGAGACAGGGGGCTTT.